These T cell receptor beta chains were read from a single sample in a study of cytomegalovirus exposure and HLA in healthy donors. The table came from immunoSEQ multiplex PCR; TCRdb's copy has only in-frame clones and leaves some out. The profile shows over 150,000 clones, 70% to 85% of them singletons. The specimen was PBMCs. Receptor source: a woman aged 55-69 years in good health and CMV-seropositive. Both conserved end residues are part of each CDR3. The D gene is left open where the match is weak. Only some rows state a clone size, as once, few, many or a class for expanded clones.

NA,TRBV11-2,TRBJ2-5,NA,CASSLVVAGSLYF,TGTGCCAGCAGCTTAGTTGTGGCAGGGTCCCTGTACTTC
NA,TRBV19,TRBJ1-6,NA,CASSYPGMGIGSPLHF,TGTGCCAGTAGCTACCCCGGGATGGGGATTGGATCACCCCTCCACTTT
NA,TRBV13,TRBJ2-7,few,CASSTRTVDYEQYF,TGTGCCAGCAGCACTAGGACAGTAGACTACGAGCAGTACTTC
TRBD1,TRBV30,TRBJ2-3,few,CAGTGGRDTQYF,TGTGCCGGCACAGGGGGCAGAGATACGCAGTATTTT
TRBD1,TRBV5-8,TRBJ1-1,NA,CASSQTGGVAEAFF,TGTGCCAGCAGCCAGACAGGGGGTGTAGCTGAAGCTTTCTTT
TRBD1,TRBV19,TRBJ1-2,NA,CASSIGDRGYGYTF,TGTGCCAGTAGTATAGGAGACAGGGGCTATGGCTACACCTTC
TRBD2,TRBV5-4,TRBJ2-7,NA,CASSLGSGGSSYEQYF,TGTGCCAGCAGCCTCGGAAGCGGGGGTAGTTCGTACGAGCAGTACTTC
NA,TRBV7-6,TRBJ2-7,once,CASSPIHEQYF,TGTGCCAGCAGCCCCATTCACGAGCAGTACTTC
TRBD1,TRBV30,TRBJ1-2,NA,CAWSGDSTYGYTF,TGTGCCTGGAGTGGGGACAGTACCTATGGCTACACCTTC
TRBD2,TRBV10-3,TRBJ2-3,few,CAITPGTSGGASTDTQYF,TGTGCCATCACCCCCGGGACTAGCGGAGGTGCTAGCACAGATACGCAGTATTTT
TRBD1,TRBV5-1,TRBJ2-6,few,CASGGDRAAQGANVLTF,TGCGCCAGCGGAGGGGACAGGGCAGCTCAGGGGGCCAACGTCCTGACTTTC
TRBD2,TRBV5-4,TRBJ2-5,NA,CASSSGGNQETQYF,TGTGCCAGCAGCTCCGGGGGGAATCAAGAGACCCAGTACTTC